This T cell receptor (beta chain) was captured by sequencing in a study of metastatic and nonmetastatic thyroid tumors. This clone is labeled as medium-sized. The germline V gene has CDR1 KGHSH and CDR2 LQKENI. The CDR3 consists of 14 residues. Trimming cost V 1 base and J 2 bases, with 9 bases left between them. TCRdb ran MiXCR on the PCR reads. Here the sample spans approximately 16,000 clones, approximately 30% being singletons. Ahead of thyroid surgery, no patient had received treatment of any kind. This TCR came from a female donor with papillary thyroid cancer or a benign thyroid nodule (not recorded which). Some clones in this sample may be carry-over from other donors' samples. Sequenced sample: blood. This chain joins TRBV18 and TRBJ2-7; tentatively, D is TRBD2 (5 bases). Written as DNA, the CDR3 is TGTGCCAGCTCACCACTGGGGAGACCCTACGAGCAGTACTTC. Amino acids: CASSPLGRPYEQYF.